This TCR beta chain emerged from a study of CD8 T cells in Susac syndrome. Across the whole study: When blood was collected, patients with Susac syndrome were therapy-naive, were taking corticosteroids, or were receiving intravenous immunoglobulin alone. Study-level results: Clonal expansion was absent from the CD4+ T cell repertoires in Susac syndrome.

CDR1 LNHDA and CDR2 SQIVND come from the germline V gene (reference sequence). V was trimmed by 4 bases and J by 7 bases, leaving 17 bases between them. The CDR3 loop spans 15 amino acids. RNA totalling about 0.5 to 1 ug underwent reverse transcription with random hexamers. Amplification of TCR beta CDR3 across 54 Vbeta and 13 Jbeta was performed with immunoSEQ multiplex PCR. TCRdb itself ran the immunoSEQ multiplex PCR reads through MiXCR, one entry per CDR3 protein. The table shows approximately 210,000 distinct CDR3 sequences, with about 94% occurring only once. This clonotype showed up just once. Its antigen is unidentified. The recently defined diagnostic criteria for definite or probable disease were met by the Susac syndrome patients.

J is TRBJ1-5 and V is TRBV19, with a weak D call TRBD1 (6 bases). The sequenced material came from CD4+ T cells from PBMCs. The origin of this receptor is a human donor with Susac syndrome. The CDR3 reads CASSTWGPGVQPQHF. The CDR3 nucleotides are TGTGCCAGTAGTACGTGGGGGCCGGGGGTCCAGCCCCAGCATTTT.